This is a list of T cell receptor beta chains from one sample in a study of blood T cell repertoires in COVID-19. The data were produced by immunoSEQ multiplex PCR, yet TCRdb's version contains in-frame clones alone and is incomplete. The sample shows some 500,000 clones, approximately 91% of them seen only once. The specimen was peripheral blood. These receptor sequences come from a woman aged 45 to 65 with COVID-19, enrolled during active disease. CDR3s include the opening cysteine and the closing phenylalanine or tryptophan. A D gene is named only where the DNA matches it firmly. Only part of the rows carry a size: once, few, many, or a class if the clone is expanded.

>TRBV5-6|-|TRBD1|TRBJ1-1
TGTGCCAGCAGCTGGGGGACAGGGAGGAACACTGAAGCTTTCTTT
CASSWGTGRNTEAFF
>TRBV2|once|TRBD2|TRBJ2-7
TGTGCCAGCAGCACCGGGACTATCTCCTACGAGCAGTACTTC
CASSTGTISYEQYF
>TRBV3-1/TRBV3-2|once|TRBD1|TRBJ1-1
TGTGCCAGCAGCCAAGGGTGGACAGGGGACACTGAAGCTTTCTTT
CASSQGWTGDTEAFF
>TRBV3-1/TRBV3-2|-|-|TRBJ1-1
TGTGCCAGCAGCCAAGATCGAGCTGAAGCTTTCTTT
CASSQDRAEAFF
>TRBV2|-|-|TRBJ1-2
TGTGCCAGCAGTGAGGGCGGGCTTGGGTCCCCAGATAAGGGCTACACCTTC
CASSEGGLGSPDKGYTF
>TRBV9|-|-|TRBJ1-1
TGTGCCAGCAGCGTAATGTCAGGCACTGAAGCTTTCTTT
CASSVMSGTEAFF
>TRBV30|-|-|TRBJ1-2
TGTGCCTGGAGATACACAGGGCGCTACACCTTC
CAWRYTGRYTF
>TRBV18|-|-|TRBJ1-3
TGTGCCAGCTCAACCGGGACACGGAGCTCTGGAAACACCATATATTTT
CASSTGTRSSGNTIYF
>TRBV5-1|-|-|TRBJ2-7
TGCGCCAGCACGCTCTCCCCGGACATAGGCTACGAGCAGTACTTC
CASTLSPDIGYEQYF
>TRBV7-2|-|-|TRBJ1-1
TGTGCCAGCGGCCCACGGGTTGACACTGAAGCTTTCTTT
CASGPRVDTEAFF
>TRBV5-5|once|TRBD2|TRBJ2-5
TGTGCCAGCAGCTTGCGGGGGGGAAGAGACCCCCAGTACTTC
CASSLRGGRDPQYF
>TRBV27|-|-|TRBJ2-7
TGTGCCAGCAGTTTCAACTTTTACTACGAGCAGTACTTC
CASSFNFYYEQYF
>TRBV5-1|-|TRBD1|TRBJ2-5
TGCGCCAGCAGCCTCACAGGGGACCAGACCCAGTACTTC
CASSLTGDQTQYF
>TRBV24-1|-|-|TRBJ2-1
TGTGCCACCAGTGACCCCCAGCGGGATGAGCAGTTCTTC
CATSDPQRDEQFF
>TRBV5-1|-|-|TRBJ2-7
TGCGCCAGCAGCTTCGGCGCGGTGGCCCTTTACGAGCAGTACTTC
CASSFGAVALYEQYF
>TRBV7-9|once|TRBD1|TRBJ2-2
TGTGCCAGCAGCTTAGGGACAGGGACAACCGGGGAGCTGTTTTTT
CASSLGTGTTGELFF
>TRBV20-1|-|-|TRBJ1-2
TGCAGTGCTACAGGGAACTATGGCTACACCTTC
CSATGNYGYTF
>TRBV9|-|-|TRBJ1-3
TGTGCCAGCAGCGTAGCTTCCCGACCGGGAGGATCCGGAAACACCATATATTTT
CASSVASRPGGSGNTIYF
>TRBV11-1|-|-|TRBJ2-5
TGTGCCAGCAGCTCGGACTGGCAAGAGACCCAGTACTTC
CASSSDWQETQYF
>TRBV2|-|-|TRBJ1-2
TGTGCCAGCAAGGAAACAGGGCTCTATGGCTACACCTTC
CASKETGLYGYTF
>TRBV6-5|-|TRBD1|TRBJ2-3
TGTGCCAGCGGCACAGGGGGGGATACGCAGTATTTT
CASGTGGDTQYF
>TRBV6-6|-|TRBD1|TRBJ2-4
TGTGCCAGCAGTTACTCGACAGGGGAATGGGGAAACATTCAGTACTTC
CASSYSTGEWGNIQYF
>TRBV5-4|few|-|TRBJ1-2
TGTGCCAGCAGCCTAGATGGGTATGGCTACACCTTC
CASSLDGYGYTF
>TRBV6-1|-|-|TRBJ1-1
TGTGCCAGCAGTGACCCGGGGACTGAAGCTTTCTTT
CASSDPGTEAFF
>TRBV10-3|-|-|TRBJ2-7
TGTGCCACCTTCGGGGGACAGCCCTACGAGCAGTACTTC
CATFGGQPYEQYF
>TRBV10-2|once|-|TRBJ2-7
TGCGCCAGCAGTGAAAGTCGCGCCTACGAGCAGTACTTC
CASSESRAYEQYF
>TRBV28|-|-|TRBJ1-3
TGTGCCAGCAGTCTCCGGGGTGTGTCTGGAAACACCATATATTTT
CASSLRGVSGNTIYF
>TRBV3-1/TRBV3-2|-|-|TRBJ1-1
TGTGCCAGCAGTGGGTTTGAGGACACTGAAGCTTTCTTT
CASSGFEDTEAFF
>TRBV27|-|TRBD1|TRBJ1-4
TGTGCCAGCAGAACCGGGACAGTTAATGAAAAACTGTTTTTT
CASRTGTVNEKLFF
>TRBV2|once|-|TRBJ1-2
TGTGCCAGCAGTGCGGAGCTACTGCATGGCTACACCTTC
CASSAELLHGYTF
>TRBV9|-|TRBD2|TRBJ2-2
TGTGCCAGCAGCGTAGCTTGGCGGGGGGAGACCGGGGAGCTGTTTTTT
CASSVAWRGETGELFF
>TRBV2|once|TRBD1|TRBJ1-1
TGTGCCAGCGGACAGACAGGGGGCGGCACTGAAGCTTTCTTT
CASGQTGGGTEAFF
>TRBV5-1|-|TRBD2|TRBJ2-1
TGCGCCAGCCGAAGGACTAGCGGAAACTTCAATGAGCAGTTCTTC
CASRRTSGNFNEQFF